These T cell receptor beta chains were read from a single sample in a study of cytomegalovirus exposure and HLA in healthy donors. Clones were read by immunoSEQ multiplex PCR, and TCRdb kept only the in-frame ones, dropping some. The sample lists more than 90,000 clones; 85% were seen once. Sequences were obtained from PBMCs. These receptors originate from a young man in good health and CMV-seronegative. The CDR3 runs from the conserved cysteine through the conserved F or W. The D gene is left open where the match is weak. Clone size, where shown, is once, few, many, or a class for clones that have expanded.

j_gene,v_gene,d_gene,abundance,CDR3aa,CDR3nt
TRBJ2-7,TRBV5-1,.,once,CASSLQGSHEQYF,TGCGCCAGCAGCTTACAGGGTTCCCACGAGCAGTACTTC
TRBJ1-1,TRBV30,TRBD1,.,CAWSTDRIKNTEAFF,TGTGCCTGGAGTACGGACAGGATAAAGAACACTGAAGCTTTCTTT
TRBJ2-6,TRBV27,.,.,CASSSDSISGANVLTF,TGTGCCAGCAGTTCTGACTCCATTTCGGGGGCCAACGTCCTGACTTTC
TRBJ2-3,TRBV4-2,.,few,CASSQVSQRGTDTQYF,TGTGCCAGCAGCCAAGTAAGTCAGCGGGGCACAGATACGCAGTATTTT
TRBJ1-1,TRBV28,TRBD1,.,CASSNRQGNTEAFF,TGTGCCAGCAGCAACAGACAGGGGAACACTGAAGCTTTCTTT
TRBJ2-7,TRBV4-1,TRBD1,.,CASSQAGQSSSYEQYF,TGCGCCAGCAGCCAAGCGGGACAGTCTAGCTCCTACGAGCAGTACTTC
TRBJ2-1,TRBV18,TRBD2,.,CASSQRTRNEQFF,TGTGCCAGCTCACAAAGGACTAGGAATGAGCAGTTCTTC
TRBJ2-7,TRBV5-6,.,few,CASSPPTGPSYEQYF,TGTGCCAGCAGCCCGCCTACAGGGCCCTCCTACGAGCAGTACTTC
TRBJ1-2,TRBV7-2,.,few,CASSLNLAALGGYTF,TGTGCCAGCAGCTTGAATCTAGCAGCCCTGGGGGGCTACACCTTC
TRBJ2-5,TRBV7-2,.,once,CASSPHYRETQYF,TGTGCCAGCAGCCCTCATTACCGGGAGACCCAGTACTTC
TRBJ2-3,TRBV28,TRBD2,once,CASSMGTSGGPALGDTQYF,TGTGCCAGCAGTATGGGGACTAGCGGGGGACCGGCTCTTGGGGATACGCAGTATTTT
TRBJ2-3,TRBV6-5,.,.,CASTRSGVGPDTQYF,TGTGCCAGCACCCGTAGCGGCGTTGGCCCAGATACGCAGTATTTT
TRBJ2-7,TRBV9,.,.,CASSPGGPRYEQYF,TGTGCCAGCAGCCCCGGGGGGCCTCGCTACGAGCAGTACTTC
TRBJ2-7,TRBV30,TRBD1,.,CAWVGQDRAYEQYF,TGTGCCTGGGTCGGTCAGGACAGGGCCTACGAGCAGTACTTC
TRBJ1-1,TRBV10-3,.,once,CAISEWAPKDTEAFF,TGTGCCATCAGTGAGTGGGCCCCTAAGGACACTGAAGCTTTCTTT
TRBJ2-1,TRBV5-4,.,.,CASSLARGASSYNEQFF,TGTGCCAGCAGCTTGGCCAGGGGGGCAAGCTCCTACAATGAGCAGTTCTTC
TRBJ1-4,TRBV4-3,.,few,CASSQDTGRNEKLFF,TGCGCCAGCAGCCAAGACACAGGGCGTAATGAAAAACTGTTTTTT
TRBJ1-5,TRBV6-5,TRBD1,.,CASSSGGGPGEPQHF,TGTGCCAGCAGTAGTGGAGGGGGCCCGGGTGAGCCCCAGCATTTT
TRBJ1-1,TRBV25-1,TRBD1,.,CASSQWTGETEAFF,TGTGCCAGCAGTCAATGGACAGGGGAAACTGAAGCTTTCTTT
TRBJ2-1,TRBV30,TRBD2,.,CAWTRWRGADNEQFF,TGTGCCTGGACTCGATGGCGGGGGGCCGACAATGAGCAGTTCTTC
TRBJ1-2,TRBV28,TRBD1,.,CASSAGTVYGYTF,TGTGCCAGCAGTGCAGGGACAGTCTATGGCTACACCTTC
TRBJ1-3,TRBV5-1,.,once,CASSPPGSGNTIYF,TGCGCCAGCAGCCCCCCCGGGTCTGGAAACACCATATATTTT
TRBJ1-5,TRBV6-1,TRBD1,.,CASMGQGAQPQHF,TGTGCCAGCATGGGACAGGGGGCGCAGCCCCAGCATTTT
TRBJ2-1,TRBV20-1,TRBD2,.,CSVPSGSLFF,TGCAGTGTCCCTAGCGGGAGTTTGTTCTTC
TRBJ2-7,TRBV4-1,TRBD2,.,CASSQARLAGVNEQYF,TGCGCCAGCAGCCAAGCCCGTCTAGCGGGGGTAAACGAGCAGTACTTC
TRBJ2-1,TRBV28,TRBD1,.,CASSLFWDRVLSGVNEQFF,TGTGCCAGCAGTTTGTTTTGGGACAGGGTGTTGTCGGGAGTTAATGAGCAGTTCTTC
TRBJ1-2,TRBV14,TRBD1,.,CASSQVRRGQHGYTF,TGTGCCAGCAGCCAAGTTCGCAGGGGGCAGCATGGCTACACCTTC
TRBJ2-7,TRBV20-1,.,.,CSVLQGYEQYF,TGCAGTGTTCTACAGGGTTACGAGCAGTACTTC
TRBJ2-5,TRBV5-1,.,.,CASSLGQGTGETQYF,TGCGCCAGCAGCCTGGGCCAGGGTACCGGAGAGACCCAGTACTTC
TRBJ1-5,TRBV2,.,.,CASARGAHLSQPQHF,TGTGCCAGCGCACGGGGGGCGCATCTCAGTCAGCCCCAGCATTTT
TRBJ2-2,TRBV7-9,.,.,CASSFNPNTGELFF,TGTGCCAGCAGCTTTAATCCGAACACCGGGGAGCTGTTTTTT
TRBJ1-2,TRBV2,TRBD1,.,CASRAGSSGTGGYYGYTF,TGTGCCAGCAGGGCCGGGTCCTCTGGGACAGGGGGCTACTATGGCTACACCTTC
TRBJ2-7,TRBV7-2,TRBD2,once,CASSLGGAGGYYEQYF,TGTGCCAGCAGCTTAGGCGGGGCGGGAGGGTACTACGAGCAGTACTTC
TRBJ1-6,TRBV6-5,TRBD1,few,CASTEGQVNNSPLHF,TGTGCCAGCACCGAGGGACAGGTTAATAATTCACCCCTCCACTTT
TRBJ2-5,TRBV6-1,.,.,CASSEALWAGETQYF,TGTGCCAGCAGTGAAGCGCTTTGGGCTGGGGAGACCCAGTACTTC
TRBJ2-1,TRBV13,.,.,CASRFRGSSYNEQFF,TGTGCCAGCAGGTTCAGAGGCAGCTCCTACAATGAGCAGTTCTTC
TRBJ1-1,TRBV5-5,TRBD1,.,CASSFRDRAGTEAFF,TGTGCCAGCAGCTTTCGCGACAGGGCCGGCACTGAAGCTTTCTTT
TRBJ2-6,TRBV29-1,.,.,CSCDSGANVLTF,TGCAGTTGCGACTCTGGGGCCAACGTCCTGACTTTC
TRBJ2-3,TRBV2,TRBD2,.,CATRRGSGGAGTDTQYF,TGTGCCACCAGGAGGGGTAGCGGGGGGGCGGGCACAGATACGCAGTATTTT
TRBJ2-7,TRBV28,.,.,CASITGEEGYEQYF,TGTGCCAGCATAACAGGGGAGGAAGGCTACGAGCAGTACTTC
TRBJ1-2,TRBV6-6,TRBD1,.,CASSDGQGVFDYGYTF,TGTGCCAGCAGCGATGGACAGGGAGTCTTCGACTATGGCTACACCTTC
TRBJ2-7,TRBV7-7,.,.,CASSSHHNGSYEQYF,TGTGCCAGCAGCTCTCACCACAATGGCTCCTACGAGCAGTACTTC
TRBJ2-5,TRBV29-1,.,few,CSVGMGPGETQYF,TGCAGCGTTGGGATGGGGCCTGGCGAGACCCAGTACTTC
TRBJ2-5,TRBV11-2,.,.,CASSQTSGVQETQYF,TGTGCCAGCAGCCAAACGTCGGGGGTTCAAGAGACCCAGTACTTC
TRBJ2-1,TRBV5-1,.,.,CASSPKNIDEQFF,TGCGCCAGCAGCCCTAAAAATATCGATGAGCAGTTCTTC
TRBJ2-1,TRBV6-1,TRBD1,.,CASSVVGGSNEQFF,TGTGCCAGCAGCGTGGTAGGGGGCTCCAATGAGCAGTTCTTC
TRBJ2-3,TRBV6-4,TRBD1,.,CASSDRAGGEGTDTQYF,TGTGCCAGCAGTGACCGAGCAGGGGGCGAAGGCACAGATACGCAGTATTTT
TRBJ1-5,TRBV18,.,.,CASSPSGSDQPQHF,TGTGCCAGCTCACCCTCGGGTAGTGATCAGCCCCAGCATTTT